This T cell receptor beta chain derives from a study of neoadjuvant anti-PD-1 for oral cavity cancer. The CDR3 runs to 12 residues. Germline-derived CDR1 and CDR2 are SNHLY and FYNNEI. Losses at the gene ends were 10 bases for V and 8 bases for J; bases not matched to a gene: 7. Profiling relied on immunoSEQ multiplex PCR, and the TCRdb table lists in-frame clones only, not all of them. The sample includes about 81,000 clones, about four fifths of them seen just once. Analysis of PBMCs was direct, with no culture step. As to this clone: The antigen is undetermined.

Study-wide findings and caveats: Post-nivolumab, blood T cell clonality was significantly elevated in non-responders. With three patients per group, TCR findings need larger cohorts. Higher pretreatment Treg/Th17 ratios tracked higher pretreatment blood clonality.

This chain connects TRBV2 to TRBJ2-1, with 8 bases that match TRBD1. This sample comprised PBMCs, obtained before nivolumab (anti-PD-1) treatment. The TCR was taken from a person aged 35-79 years with oral cavity squamous cell carcinoma. This CDR3 reads CATDRGTYEQFF. In DNA form, the CDR3 reads TGTGCCACAGACAGGGGCACTTATGAGCAGTTCTTC.